This TCR beta chain is from a study of blood T cell repertoires in COVID-19. Study-level background: Samples representing acute and convalescent COVID-19 were sourced from the United States, Italy and Spain.

Recruits, aged about 18 to 89 years, lived in about two dozen US areas. Clinical history as reported by participants underpinned cohort assignment. V gave up 1 base and J gave up 5 bases, with 13 bases separating them. Germline-derived CDR1 and CDR2 are SGHNT and YYREEE (reference sequence). CDR3 length: 15 residues. The table came from immunoSEQ multiplex PCR; TCRdb's copy has only in-frame clones and leaves some out. This sample has some 200,000 clones; about 88% occur once, and the top ten carry about 2.4%. Source material: PBMCs or T cells enriched from blood (not recorded which). This sequence was found in a woman aged 25-40 years who had recovered from COVID-19. The genes are TRBV5-4 and TRBJ2-1, with a tentative D call TRBD2 (7 bases). The CDR3 DNA is TGTGCCAGCAGCTTGAGGTCGGGGGGCAACAATGAGCAGTTCTTC. The encoded protein is CASSLRSGGNNEQFF. Complete variable domain (other parts from reference TRBV5-4 and TRBJ2-1): ETGVTQSPTHLIKTRGQQVTLRCSSQSGHNTVSWYQQALGQGPQFIFQYYREEENGRGNFPPRFSGLQFPNYSSELNVNALELDDSALYLCASSLRSGGNNEQFFGPGTRLTVL.